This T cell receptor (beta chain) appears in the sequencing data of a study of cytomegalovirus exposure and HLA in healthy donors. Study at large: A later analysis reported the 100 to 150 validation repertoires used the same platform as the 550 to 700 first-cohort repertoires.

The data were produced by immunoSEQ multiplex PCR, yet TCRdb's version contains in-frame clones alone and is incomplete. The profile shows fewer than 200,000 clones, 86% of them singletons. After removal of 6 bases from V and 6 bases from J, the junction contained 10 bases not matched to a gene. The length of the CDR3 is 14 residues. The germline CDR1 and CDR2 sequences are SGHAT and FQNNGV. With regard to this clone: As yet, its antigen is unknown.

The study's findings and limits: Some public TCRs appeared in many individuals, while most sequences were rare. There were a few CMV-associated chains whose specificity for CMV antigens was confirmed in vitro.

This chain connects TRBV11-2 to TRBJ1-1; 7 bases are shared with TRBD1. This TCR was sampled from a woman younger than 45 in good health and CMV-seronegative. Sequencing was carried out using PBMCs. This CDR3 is CASRPTGKGAEAFF. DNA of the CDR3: TGTGCCAGCAGGCCGACAGGGAAGGGTGCTGAAGCTTTCTTT.